In this sample, the clone carrying this T cell receptor beta chain turned up a few times. Its antigen is as yet unknown. CDR1 PRHDT and CDR2 FYEKMQ come from the germline V gene (reference sequence). This CDR3 region has 16 residues. V was shortened by 1 base and J by 0 bases, with 13 bases between the two germline ends. The entry originates in a study of beta chain features in type 1 diabetes. The whole isolated RNA underwent reverse transcription, so sequencing captured expressed TCRB transcripts. About 3.57 million reads, on average, came from each naive, central memory and regulatory T cell sample. Some clones are missing from TCRdb's copy, which holds only in-frame ones; the method was immunoSEQ multiplex PCR. Found here are under 850,000 clones, roughly 13% of them singletons; the top ten hold around 0.022%. Whole-study findings and limits: Moderately but significantly shorter TCRB CDR3s were found in Type 1 diabetes patients in all four CD4+ subsets. The analysis here could not establish whether HLA type shapes TCRB rearrangement.

Every donor provided one heparinised blood draw, which averaged about 110 mL. CD4+ cells of the naive, central memory, regulatory and stem cell-like memory types were sorted via CD45RO/CCR7/CD25/CD127/CD95/CD27. This chain connects TRBV13 to TRBJ2-7, with TRBD2 as a possible D gene (6 bases). Sequencing used naive CD4+ T cells from blood. The TCR sequence derives from a man aged 18 to 29 with type 1 diabetes. The CDR3 is CASSLEGLESSYEQYF. The CDR3 DNA reads as TGTGCCAGCAGCTTAGAGGGACTCGAAAGCTCCTACGAGCAGTACTTC. Full variable domain (outside the CDR3, taken from reference TRBV13 and TRBJ2-7): AAGVIQSPRHLIKEKRETATLKCYPIPRHDTVYWYQQGPGQDPQFLISFYEKMQSDKGSIPDRFSAQQFSDYHSELNMSSLELGDSALYFCASSLEGLESSYEQYFGPGTRLTVT.